This T cell receptor beta chain appears in the sequencing data of a study of T cells in Graves' hyperthyroidism and ophthalmopathy. The CDR3 regions of TCR beta were amplified from RNA transcripts. With the HTBI primer set, the TCR CDR3 went through a first round of RT-PCR. MiXCR was run by TCRdb on the multiplex PCR reads, yielding one entry per CDR3 protein. Among about 560,000 distinct CDR3 sequences, 16% were seen once, and the ten largest hold 15% to 20%. Concerning this clonotype: The antigen is unknown.

Diagnostic decisions used clinical symptoms, serum thyroxine and TRAb, thyroid ultrasound and orbital computed tomography. Study-level points and caveats: Ophthalmopathy was identified by the model a median approximately 6.4 months ahead of onset.

The V gene end was trimmed by 3 bases and the J gene end by 7 bases; junction bases not matched to a gene: 12. The V gene's germline CDR1 is DFQATT and CDR2 SNEGSKA (reference sequence). This CDR3 spans 16 amino acids. Sequencing used blood. This chain joins TRBV20-1 and TRBJ2-1, with 10 bases aligning to TRBD2. The TCR sequence derives from a young woman with Graves' hyperthyroidism. The CDR3 loop reads CSARRGASGRLNEQFF. The CDR3 DNA is TGCAGTGCTAGGCGGGGGGCTAGCGGGAGACTGAATGAGCAGTTCTTC.